This entry describes one TCR beta chain. Its antigen is not known. This sample is part of a study of blood T cells in healthy people across ages. Through a sample-barcoded 5' primer and a J-beta primer mix, a second PCR was run for about 7 to 12 cycles. Via MiXCR, TCRdb re-called the 5' RACE reads, giving one row per CDR3 protein. Altogether about 830,000 distinct CDR3 sequences are present, roughly 60% being singletons, with the ten largest covering 28%. Study-wide points: Unsorted PBMCs ruled out conclusive naive versus antigen-experienced comparison. Underestimates were what the diversity estimates from one million T cells were considered to be.

Sequenced: blood. This clonotype originated in a man aged 30 to 45 in good health.

The DNA of the CDR3 is TGTGCCAGCAACCCAAGGGGGGGTGGCAGCAATCAGCCCCAGCATTTT. The encoded protein is CASNPRGGGSNQPQHF. The gene calls are TRBV6-6 and TRBJ1-5; maybe TRBD1 (6 bases). Trimming pared 7 bases from V and 1 base from J, leaving 17 bases between. This CDR3 spans 16 amino acids. The germline CDR1 and CDR2 sequences are MNHNY and SVGAGI (reference sequence).